This entry lists 4 T cell receptor beta chains sequenced from one sample in a study of blood T cell repertoires in COVID-19. Produced via immunoSEQ multiplex PCR; TCRdb's table is partial and in-frame only. The table shows roughly 130,000 clones, with about 89% occurring only once. The source material was peripheral blood. These TCRs come from a woman in her sixties with acute or convalescent COVID-19.

This rearrangement joins TRBV6-5 to TRBJ1-6, with 7 nucleotides matching TRBD1. The germline V gene has CDR1 MNHEY and CDR2 SVGAGI. V gave up 1 base and J gave up 7 bases; unmatched junction bases: 1. The CDR3 sequence is 14 residues long. Here the CDR3 reads CASSYLGQNSPLHF. The CDR3 bases are TGTGCCAGCAGTTACTTGGGACAGAATTCACCCCTCCACTTT.

The rearrangement uses TRBV4-1 and TRBJ1-2; TRBD1 aligns across 7 bases. This CDR3 is 13 amino acids long. Per the germline V gene, CDR1 is MGHRA and CDR2 is YSYEKL. V shed 1 base and J 4 bases; nucleotides not matched to a gene: 0. The DNA for the CDR3 is TGCGCCAGCAGCCAAGCAGGGGGCTATGGCTACACCTTC. The encoded protein is CASSQAGGYGYTF.

The chain is built from TRBV7-2 and TRBJ1-1; 7 bases map to TRBD1. The V gene's germline CDR1 is SGHTA and CDR2 FQGNSA. V lost 3 bases and J lost 2; bases outside the gene matches: 9. CDR3 length: 16 amino acids. The CDR3 loop reads CASSLGQIDFNTEAFF. The CDR3 bases are TGTGCCAGCAGCTTGGGACAGATTGACTTTAACACTGAAGCTTTCTTT. The full variable domain, rest sourced from reference TRBV7-2 and TRBJ1-1, is GAGVSQSPSNKVTEKGKDVELRCDPISGHTALYWYRQSLGQGLEFLIYFQGNSAPDKSGLPSDRFSAERTGGSVSTLTIQRTQQEDSAVYLCASSLGQIDFNTEAFFGQGTRLTVV.

The J gene is TRBJ2-3, the V gene TRBV24-1; 9 positions match TRBD2. This CDR3 contains 15 residues. Per the germline V gene, CDR1 is KGHDR and CDR2 is SFDVKD. V lost 5 bases to trimming and J lost 0 bases; unmatched junction nucleotides: 2. The CDR3 is CATSASGTSTDTQYF. The CDR3 DNA reads TGTGCCACCAGTGCTAGCGGGACTAGCACAGATACGCAGTATTTT.